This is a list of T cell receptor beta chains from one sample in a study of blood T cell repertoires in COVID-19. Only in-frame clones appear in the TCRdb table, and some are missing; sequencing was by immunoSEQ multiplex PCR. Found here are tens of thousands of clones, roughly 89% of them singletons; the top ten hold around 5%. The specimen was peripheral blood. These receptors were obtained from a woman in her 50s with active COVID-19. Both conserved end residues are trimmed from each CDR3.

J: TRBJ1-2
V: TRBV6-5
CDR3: ATWDRVSHGYT

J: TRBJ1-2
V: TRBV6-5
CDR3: ASSPDRDYGYT

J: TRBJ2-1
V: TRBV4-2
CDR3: ASSQEWLAGAKSYNEQF

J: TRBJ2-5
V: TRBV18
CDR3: ASSPLRETQY

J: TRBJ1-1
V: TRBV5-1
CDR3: ASSVQGNTEAF

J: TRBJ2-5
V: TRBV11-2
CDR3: ASAGWRDRVGYQETQY

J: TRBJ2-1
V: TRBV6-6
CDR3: ASSQTSGADYNEQF

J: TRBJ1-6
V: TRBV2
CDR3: ASSVGDNAVALH

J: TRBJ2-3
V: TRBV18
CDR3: ASSPGPTDTQY

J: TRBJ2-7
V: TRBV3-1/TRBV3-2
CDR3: ASRHTGGSYEQY

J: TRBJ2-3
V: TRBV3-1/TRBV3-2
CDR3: ASSLSDTQY

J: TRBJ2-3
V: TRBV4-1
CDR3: ASSQERPGGRASSY

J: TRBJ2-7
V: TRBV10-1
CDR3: ASSVGLAGGPFDRYEQY

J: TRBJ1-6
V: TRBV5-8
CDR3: ASSSRTGAKINSPLH

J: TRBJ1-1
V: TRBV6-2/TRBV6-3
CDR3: ASSYPNKGWMNTEAF

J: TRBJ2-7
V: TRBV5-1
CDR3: ASSLDLNYEQY

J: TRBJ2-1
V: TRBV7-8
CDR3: ASSLVSGGAHNEQF

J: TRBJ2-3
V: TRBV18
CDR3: ASSPGSASGGSTDTQY

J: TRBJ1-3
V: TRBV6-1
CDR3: ASSESPSSSGNTIY

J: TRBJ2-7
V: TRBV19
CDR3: ASSILTSFSSYEQY

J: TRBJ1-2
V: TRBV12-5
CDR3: ASGLVMSTGPSYGYT

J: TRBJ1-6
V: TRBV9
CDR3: ASSARGDGSYNSPLH

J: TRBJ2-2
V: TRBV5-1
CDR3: ASSLAGSTGELF

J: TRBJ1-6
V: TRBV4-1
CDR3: ASSRGQGNSPLH

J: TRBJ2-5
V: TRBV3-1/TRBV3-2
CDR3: ASSRGTGKETQY

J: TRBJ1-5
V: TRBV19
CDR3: ASKGRAQGNQPQH

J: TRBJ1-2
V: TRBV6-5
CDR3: ASSYDRTVNYGYT

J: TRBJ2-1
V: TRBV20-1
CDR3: SASDGNPYNEQF

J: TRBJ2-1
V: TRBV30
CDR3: AWTPSGRRQF

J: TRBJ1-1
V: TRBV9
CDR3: ASSAKGGSGGFSEAF

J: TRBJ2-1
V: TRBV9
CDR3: ASSVGRGGGNNEQF

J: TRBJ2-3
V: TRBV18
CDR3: ASSPDRSNTDTQY

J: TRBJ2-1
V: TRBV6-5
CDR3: ASSYSGNEQF

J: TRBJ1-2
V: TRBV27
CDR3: ASSARDRGLYT

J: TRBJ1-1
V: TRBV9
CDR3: ASSVDQGGWDEAF

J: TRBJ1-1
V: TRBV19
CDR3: ASSTTRGGEAF

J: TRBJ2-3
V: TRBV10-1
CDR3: ASRARGTDTQY

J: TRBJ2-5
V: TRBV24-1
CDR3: ATSDQETGEERETQY

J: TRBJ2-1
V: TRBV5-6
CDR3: ASSSPQEQF

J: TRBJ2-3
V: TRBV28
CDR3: ASSLERSGTDTQY

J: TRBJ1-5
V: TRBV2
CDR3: ASRGQANQPQH

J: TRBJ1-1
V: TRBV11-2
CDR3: ASSLGVQGNTEAF

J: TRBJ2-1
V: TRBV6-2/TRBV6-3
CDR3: ASSYSPDEQF

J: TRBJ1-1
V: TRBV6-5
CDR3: ASTSPRTEAF

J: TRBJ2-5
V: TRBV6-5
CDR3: ASKGQGYQETQY

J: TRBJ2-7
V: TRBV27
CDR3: ASSLGDRDYYEQY

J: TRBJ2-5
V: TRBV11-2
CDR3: ASSLTVKGGSGETQY

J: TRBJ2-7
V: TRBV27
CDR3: ASSPLGLAGDEQY

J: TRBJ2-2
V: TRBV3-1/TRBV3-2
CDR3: ASSQEGQRWAGELF

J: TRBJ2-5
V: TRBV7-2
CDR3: ASSLAASGGQETQY

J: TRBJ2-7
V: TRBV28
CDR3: ASSGIDRGSDEQY

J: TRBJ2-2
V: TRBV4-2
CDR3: ASSPGLAANTGELF

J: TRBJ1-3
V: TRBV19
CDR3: ASRSDSGNTIY

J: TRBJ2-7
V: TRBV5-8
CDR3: ASTPSGDEQY

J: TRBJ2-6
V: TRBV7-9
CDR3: ASSRGAGANVLT

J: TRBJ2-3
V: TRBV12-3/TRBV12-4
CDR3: ASSFRRADTQY

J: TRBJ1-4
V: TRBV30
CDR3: AWSVSEEKLF

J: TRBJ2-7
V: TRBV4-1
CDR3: ASSHSSLRTSGRGEQY

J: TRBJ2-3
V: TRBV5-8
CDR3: ASSLGTLAGTDTQY

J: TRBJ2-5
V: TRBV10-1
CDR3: ASSEQGAQVETQY